This T cell receptor (beta chain) was profiled in a study of cytomegalovirus exposure and HLA in healthy donors (TCRdb year 2017). Turning to the overall study: The roughly 650 repertoires of the first cohort and the 95 to 150 validation repertoires were produced on the same platform, according to a later analysis. The study aimed to test whether cataloging public T cell receptors could reveal signatures of past pathogen exposure. A separate validation cohort of over 95 different subjects was used in addition to the roughly 720-subject first cohort. The study combined high-throughput TCR immunosequencing, statistical association of individual TCRs with disease status, and machine learning to predict cytomegalovirus infection status.

Results the study describes overall, beyond this receptor: In a later analysis, TCRs clustered in the first cohort were found to also tend to co-occur in the 100 to 150 validation repertoires, with approximately 95% of cluster scores above 0. In both the original and validation cohorts, the classifier was reported to diagnose cytomegalovirus status with high specificity and sensitivity. A later analysis lacked HLA typing for the validation cohort, so it scored co-occurrence in that cohort across all 120 or so repertoires. In the study, approximately 160 TCR beta chains were listed as associated with cytomegalovirus. The authors suggested that the approach could potentially be generalized to other disease states and immunological phenotypes. Most TCR sequences were observed very rarely across donors, whereas some public TCRs were present in many individuals. A few of the identified cytomegalovirus-associated TCR beta chains were confirmed in vitro to be specific for cytomegalovirus antigens.

CDR1 and CDR2 were assigned from the germline V gene as SNHLY and FYNNEI. V loses 3 bases of germline sequence and J loses 1 base, and the interval between the two ends is 7 bases. From cysteine to phenylalanine, the CDR3 is 13 amino acids long. Of all the DNA, just the CDR3 is kept, 39 bases in frame from base 1. Library construction relied on the immunoSEQ multiplex PCR assay. Concerning the study's data processing: A statistical classification framework was built to diagnose cytomegalovirus status from the catalog of TCR beta chain sequences. The table comes from immuneACCESS by way of TCRdb, which keeps in-frame sequences with V and J called. Part of the clones is missing from these tables; in studies checked, under half for an unresolved V gene and the rest for unknown reasons. The V and J calls and clone size come from that table; D and trimming were worked out from the DNA. The sample profile shows over 200,000 clones; 83% of them were found once. The ten top clones hold around 5.6% of the sample.

The donors belonged to the validation cohort of about 120 subjects, which was separate from the roughly 700-subject first cohort. Only one count was recorded for this clone. Its antigen has not been determined. Within one base of it there is no much larger clone, and no base qualities were kept. The sequence is built from TRBV2 and TRBJ2-7; the D gene lacks a confident call. This TCR derives from a young woman in good health and CMV-seronegative. Material for sequencing was PBMCs. The DNA is as follows: TGTGCCAGCAGTGATCTACTTTCCTACGAGCAGTACTTC. Translated, this is CASSDLLSYEQYF.